This TCR beta chain was sequenced for a study of shared clonotypes between healthy human individuals (dated by TCRdb to 2020 to 2022). As for the study more broadly: The cohort comprised a couple of women and three men aged 18 to 49 years. Per donor, leukapheresis produced somewhere between about 0.94 and 9 billion PBMCs. For each donor, CD4 naive and CD4 memory were each given three plates, CD8 naive was given two plates, and CD8 memory was given one plate. Different laboratories and diverse techniques were used to prepare libraries and sequence TCR repertoires, to increase sequencing depth and limit assay-specific biases. To estimate repertoire size and how much clonotype sharing occurs between individuals, the study deeply sequenced the blood TCR repertoires of several healthy adults.

Comment on this clone: No cognate antigen has been identified for it. No quality values exist for individual bases; no much larger clone is one base distant.

From the cysteine up to the phenylalanine, the CDR3 has a length of 17 residues. The read is trimmed to its CDR3 DNA, 51 bases read in frame from base 1. Germline trimming: 0 bases from V, 1 base from J; junction bases outside gene matches: 6. CDR1 and CDR2 are drawn from the germline V gene (reference sequence): SGHNT, YYREEE. Overall study outcomes, separate from this receptor: Compared with non-shared clonotypes, clonotypes shared by all four sorted-subset donors had higher generation probabilities. When a handful of donors were compared, the shared fraction of clonotypes was roughly 5% for naive CD4, roughly 3.4% for naive CD8, roughly 2.5% for memory CD4, and 0.35% to 0.4% for memory CD8. The small number of donors limited the genetic and exposure-history diversity represented. Incomplete sequencing was indicated by rarefaction of sorted-subset datasets, despite the large sequencing depth. Only blood was sampled, and tissue TCR repertoires likely differ from those in blood. Based on pairwise subsampling, the degree of clonotype sharing among donors was expected to be affected by sequencing depth. Naive subsets generally had larger estimated clonotype richness than memory subsets.

Using the deep immunoSEQ assay, multiplex PCR amplified TCR CDR3 regions from genomic DNA. Extracted genomic DNA from each cell subset was spread evenly across all wells of several immunoSEQ 96-well plates, with each plate serving as a replicate. For sorted subsets, 200 to 250 ng of genomic DNA, equivalent to 30,000 or so T cell genomes, went into each replicate PCR. The purified libraries were quantified using a Qubit 3.0 fluorometer, sized with a Bioanalyzer 2100, and then quantified again using the KAPA Library Quantification kit. Each immunoSEQ 96-well plate was sequenced on its own single-read 150-cycle Illumina NextSeq 550 flow cell. The published analysis was carried out like this. The immunoSEQ output contained only junctional sequences without quality scores, so filtering could not match that applied to full-length reads. To assign V/J genes and CDR3, sequences were annotated against IMGT germline references using PyIR, a Python wrapper for IgBLAST v1.9. Any read was removed if the V/J assignment was weak (E-value above 1e-6), the CDR3 was missing, or the read contained stop codons, out-of-frame junctions, or ambiguous translated residues. A V3J clonotype was defined by an identical inferred V gene, J gene, and CDR3 amino acid sequence. The percentage overlap between two repertoires was calculated by dividing the number of shared unique clonotypes by the size of the smaller repertoire. Richness of each repertoire was evaluated using RTK rarefaction, the Chao1 estimator, and Recon v2.1 estimates of unobserved clonotypes. Generation probabilities were computed with OLGA for all TCRbeta clonotypes obtained by the gDNA method from several donors. TCRdb provides this immuneACCESS table in a form limited to in-frame rearrangements. Some clones are lacking; in checked studies, under half of them reflect an unresolved V gene, and why the rest are absent is not known. V and J calls and clone size come straight from that table; D and trimming were deduced from the DNA. This sample is represented by more than 150,000 clones; 65% to 70% of them were singletons. The ten largest clones add up to under 11% of the sample.

Donors were healthy HIV-negative adults with no recently reported acute infections or vaccinations. All donors were Caucasian adults living in Nashville, Tennessee, USA. Magnetic negative selection was used to enrich CD4+ T cells, after which naive cells were positively selected on CD45RA and the negative fraction became the memory subset. Blood was collected by leukapheresis, and PBMCs were isolated by Ficoll-Histopaque density gradient centrifugation and then cryopreserved in liquid nitrogen vapor phase. Purity and quantity of every magnetically sorted T cell population were checked by analytical flow cytometry. Genomic DNA was isolated from every sorted fraction and measured by UV absorbance on a Nanodrop 2000c.

The sequenced sample consisted of memory CD4+ T cells sorted from blood. The label giving this sample's cell subset or site can be read as: CD45RA-negative fraction. This TCR was sampled from a man in his thirties or forties in good health. The sequence is built from TRBV5-4 and TRBJ2-1; TRBD2 lines up with 8 middle nucleotides. CDR3 protein: CASSLGGAGGSYNEQFF. The nucleotide sequence reads as follows: TGTGCCAGCAGCTTGGGAGGGGCGGGAGGATCCTACAATGAGCAGTTCTTC.